The next 2 T cell receptor beta chains were all read from a single sample in a study of blood T cell repertoires in COVID-19. Measured with immunoSEQ multiplex PCR; TCRdb has only the in-frame clones, and not every one. The sample yields around 150,000 clones, around 80% seen once. Sequencing was performed on peripheral blood. Source of these receptors: a man between 60 and 75 years old with acute or convalescent COVID-19.

This chain uses TRBV7-2 with TRBJ1-5, with D tentatively TRBD1 (5 bases). Trimming stripped 0 bases from V and 4 bases from J, with 10 bases between. Germline CDR1 reads SGHTA; CDR2 reads FQGNSA. The CDR3 totals 15 residues. This CDR3 is CASSLAEGRNQPQHF. CDR3 nucleotides: TGTGCCAGCAGCTTAGCGGAGGGGAGGAATCAGCCCCAGCATTTT. The full variable domain, completed using reference TRBV7-2 and TRBJ1-5, is GAGVSQSPSNKVTEKGKDVELRCDPISGHTALYWYRQSLGQGLEFLIYFQGNSAPDKSGLPSDRFSAERTGGSVSTLTIQRTQQEDSAVYLCASSLAEGRNQPQHFGDGTRLSIL.

The rearrangement joins TRBV27 to TRBJ2-1; the match to TRBD2 covers 10 bases. The CDR3 extends over 14 amino acids. Losses at the gene ends were 9 bases for V and 7 bases for J; bases not matched to a gene: 9. CDR1 and CDR2 from the germline V gene are MNHEY and SMNVEV (reference sequence). CDR3 in DNA: TGTGCCAGTCTAAGCGGGGGGGCGGGGAATGAGCAGTTCTTC. This codes for CASLSGGAGNEQFF.